These T cell receptor beta chains were read from a single sample in a study of T cells expressing NK-cell markers. No DNA is given; TCRdb re-called the 5' RACE reads and lists each CDR3 protein once. The repertoire table contains 400,000 or so distinct CDR3 sequences. The specimen sequenced was blood T cells: a sorted CD56 or NKG2C T cell subset, CD4+ or CD8+ T cells, or bulk PBMC T cells (not recorded which). These receptors were taken from a woman between 45 and 65 years old in good health. The CDR3 runs from the conserved cysteine through the conserved F or W.

V gene	J gene	CDR3 protein
TRBV28	TRBJ2-7	CASSPLLAGVYEQYF
TRBV5-5	TRBJ2-7	CASSLVEEQYF
TRBV29-1	TRBJ2-1	CSVVEGFEQFF
TRBV12-3/TRBV12-4	TRBJ1-3	CASSLAGVQAIETIYF
TRBV10-3	TRBJ2-7	CAIAGGGLAGIYEQYF
TRBV18	TRBJ1-5	CASSPLGSGSSNQPQHF
TRBV10-2	TRBJ2-2	CASSDGSGFFTGELFF
TRBV5-1	TRBJ2-3	CASSVGLAGVSSTDTQYF
TRBV30	TRBJ2-7	CAWSSSGRVEQYF
TRBV5-1	TRBJ1-2	CASQGQGNNYGYTF
TRBV4-2	TRBJ1-4	CASSQVGTGATNEKLFF
TRBV3-1	TRBJ2-1	CASSQDLYDGRATDEQFF
TRBV12-3/TRBV12-4	TRBJ2-7	CASSLMADKRSYEQYF